Here is one TCR beta chain with its context. What it binds is not known. These data are taken from a study of OX40 agonist ivuxolimab in advanced cancers. Study details: Patients were roughly 81% male with ages roughly 23 to 85, mean about 54. Having had anti-PD-1, anti-PD-L1 or anti-CTLA-4 therapy before was allowed, and approximately 40% had some. General observations from the study: Expanded clones were, on average, more numerous among CD8+ T cells than CD4+.

Data came from immunoSEQ multiplex PCR; TCRdb stores just in-frame clones and leaves some out. The sample carries over 80,000 clones, 80% to 90% recorded once. The source material was CD4+ or CD8+ T cells sorted from blood, sampled in a trial of the OX40 agonist ivuxolimab. This sequence was found in an adult with an advanced solid tumor such as melanoma, head and neck, liver or kidney cancer.

Here the CDR3 DNA reads TGTGCCAGCAGTGTCGAGGAGGGTTCACCCCTCCACTTT. Encoded protein: CASSVEEGSPLHF. The chain employs TRBV6-4 and TRBJ1-6; D unresolved. Per germline, CDR1 MRHNA and CDR2 SNTAGT. This CDR3 has 13 amino acids. V was pared by 4 bases and J by 9 bases, with 10 bases between.